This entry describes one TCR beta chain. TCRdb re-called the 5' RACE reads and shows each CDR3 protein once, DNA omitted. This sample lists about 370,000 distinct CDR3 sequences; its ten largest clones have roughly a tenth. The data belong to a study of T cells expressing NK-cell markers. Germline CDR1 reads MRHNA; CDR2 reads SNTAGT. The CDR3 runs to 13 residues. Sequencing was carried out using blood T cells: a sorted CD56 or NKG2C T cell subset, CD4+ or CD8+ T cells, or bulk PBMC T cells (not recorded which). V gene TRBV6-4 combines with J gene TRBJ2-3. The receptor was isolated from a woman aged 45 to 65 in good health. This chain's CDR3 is CASRDSNRDTQYF.